This TCR beta chain is drawn from a study of blood T cells in healthy people across ages. With respect to this clonotype: Its antigen is undetermined.

Study observations and caveats: The fall in TCR beta diversity per million T cells was roughly linear with age. PBMCs that were unsorted prevented a conclusive naive versus antigen-experienced comparison. Diversity figures based on one million T cells were deemed too low.

Germline CDR1 KGHDR, CDR2 SFDVKD. With 4 bases clipped from V and 10 bases from J, the junction kept 6 bases outside the gene matches. There are 14 residues in the CDR3. Next came a second PCR, run for about 7 to 12 cycles, which used a sample-barcoded 5' primer along with a J-beta primer mix. Using its own MiXCR run on the 5' RACE reads, TCRdb lists one record per CDR3 protein. The repertoire holds some 730,000 distinct CDR3 sequences, with over 20% as singletons. The origin of this receptor is an older man in good health. V and J are TRBV24-1 and TRBJ1-6, with TRBD1 matching over 7 bases. The sample was blood. The DNA of the CDR3 is TGTGCCACCAGTGAAGCCCGACAGGGATCACCCCTCCACTTT. Translating it yields CATSEARQGSPLHF.